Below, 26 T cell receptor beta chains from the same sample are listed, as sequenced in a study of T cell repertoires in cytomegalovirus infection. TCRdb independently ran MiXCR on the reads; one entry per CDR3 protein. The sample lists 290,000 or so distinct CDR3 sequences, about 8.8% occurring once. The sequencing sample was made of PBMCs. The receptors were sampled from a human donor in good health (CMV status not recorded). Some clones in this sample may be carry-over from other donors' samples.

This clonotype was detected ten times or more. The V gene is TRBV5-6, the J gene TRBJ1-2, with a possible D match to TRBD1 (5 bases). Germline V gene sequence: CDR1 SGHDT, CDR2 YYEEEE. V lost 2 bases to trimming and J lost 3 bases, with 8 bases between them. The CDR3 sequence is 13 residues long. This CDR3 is CASSFGTDYGYTF. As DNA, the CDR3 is TGTGCCAGCAGCTTCGGGACGGACTATGGCTACACCTTC.

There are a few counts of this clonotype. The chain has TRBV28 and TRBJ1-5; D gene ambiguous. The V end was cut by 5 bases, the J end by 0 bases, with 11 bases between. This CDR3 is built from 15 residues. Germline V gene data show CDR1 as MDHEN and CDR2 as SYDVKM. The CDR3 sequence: CASSRGSDSNQPQHF. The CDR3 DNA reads TGTGCCAGCAGTAGAGGATCGGATAGCAATCAGCCCCAGCATTTT.

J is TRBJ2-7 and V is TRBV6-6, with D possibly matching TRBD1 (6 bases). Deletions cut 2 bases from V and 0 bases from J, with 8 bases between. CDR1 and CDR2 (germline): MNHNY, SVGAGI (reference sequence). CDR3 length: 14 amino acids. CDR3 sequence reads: CASSYGQLSYEQYV. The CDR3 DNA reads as TGTGCCAGCAGTTACGGACAGCTCTCCTACGAGCAGTACGTC.

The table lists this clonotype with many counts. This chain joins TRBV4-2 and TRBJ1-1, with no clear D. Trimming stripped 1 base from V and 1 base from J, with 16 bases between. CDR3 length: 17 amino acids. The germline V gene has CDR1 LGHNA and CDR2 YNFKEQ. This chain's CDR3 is CASSQGPGASANTEAFF. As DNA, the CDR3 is TGTGCCAGCAGCCAAGGTCCAGGCGCGTCCGCGAACACTGAAGCTTTCTTT.

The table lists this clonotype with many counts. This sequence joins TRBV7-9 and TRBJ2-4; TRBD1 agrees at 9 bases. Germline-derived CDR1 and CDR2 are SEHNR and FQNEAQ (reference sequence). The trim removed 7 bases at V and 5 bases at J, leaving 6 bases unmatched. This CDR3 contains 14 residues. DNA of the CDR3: TGTGCCAGCACTCCCAGGACAGGGGAAAACATTCAGTACTTC. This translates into CASTPRTGENIQYF.

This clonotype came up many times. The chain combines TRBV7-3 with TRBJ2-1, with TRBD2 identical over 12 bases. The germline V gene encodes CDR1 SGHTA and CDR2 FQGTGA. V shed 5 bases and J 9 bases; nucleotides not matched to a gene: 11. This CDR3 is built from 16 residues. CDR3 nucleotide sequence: TGTGCCAGCAGCCCCTCGGCTAGCGGGGGGGTTCGTGAGCAGTTCTTC. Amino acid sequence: CASSPSASGGVREQFF.

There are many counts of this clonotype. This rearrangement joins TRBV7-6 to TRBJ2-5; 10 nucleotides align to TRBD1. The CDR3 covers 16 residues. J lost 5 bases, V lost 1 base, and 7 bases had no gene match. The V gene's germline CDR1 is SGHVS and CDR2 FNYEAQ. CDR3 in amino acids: CASSLGGQGSGETQYF. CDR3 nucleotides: TGTGCCAGCAGCTTAGGGGGACAGGGGTCGGGGGAGACCCAGTACTTC.

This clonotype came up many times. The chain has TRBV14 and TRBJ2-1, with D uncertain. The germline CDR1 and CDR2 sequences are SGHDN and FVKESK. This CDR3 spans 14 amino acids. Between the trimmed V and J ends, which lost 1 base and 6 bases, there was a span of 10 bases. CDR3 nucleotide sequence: TGTGCCAGCAGCCAAGTTTTATCCGTCAATGAGCAGTTCTTC. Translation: CASSQVLSVNEQFF.

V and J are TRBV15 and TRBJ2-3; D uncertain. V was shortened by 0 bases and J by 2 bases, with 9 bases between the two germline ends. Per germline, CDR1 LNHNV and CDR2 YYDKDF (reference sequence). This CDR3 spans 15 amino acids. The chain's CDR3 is CATSRDGVNTDTQYF. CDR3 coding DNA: TGTGCCACCAGCAGAGATGGCGTGAACACAGATACGCAGTATTTT.

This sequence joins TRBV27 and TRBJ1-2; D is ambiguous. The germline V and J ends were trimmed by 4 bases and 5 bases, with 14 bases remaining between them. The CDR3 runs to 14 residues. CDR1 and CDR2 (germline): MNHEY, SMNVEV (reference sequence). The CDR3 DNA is TGTGCCAGCAGTTCGGGGTTGGGGTCATATGGCTACACCTTC. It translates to CASSSGLGSYGYTF.

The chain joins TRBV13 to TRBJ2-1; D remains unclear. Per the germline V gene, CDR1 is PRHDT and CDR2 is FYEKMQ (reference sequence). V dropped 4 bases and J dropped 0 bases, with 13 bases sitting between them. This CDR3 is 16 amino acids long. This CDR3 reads CASSSLGASSYNEQFF. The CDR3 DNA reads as TGTGCCAGCAGCTCCCTCGGCGCAAGCTCCTACAATGAGCAGTTCTTC. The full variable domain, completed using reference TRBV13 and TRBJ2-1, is AAGVIQSPRHLIKEKRETATLKCYPIPRHDTVYWYQQGPGQDPQFLISFYEKMQSDKGSIPDRFSAQQFSDYHSELNMSSLELGDSALYFCASSSLGASSYNEQFFGPGTRLTVL.

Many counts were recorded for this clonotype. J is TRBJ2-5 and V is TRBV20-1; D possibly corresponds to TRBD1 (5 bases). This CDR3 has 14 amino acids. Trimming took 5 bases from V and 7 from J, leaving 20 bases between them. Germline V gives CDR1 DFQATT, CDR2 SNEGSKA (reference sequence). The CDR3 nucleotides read TGCAGTGCTCAGGGCCAAGACCCGCAGGGGACCCAGTACTTC. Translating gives CSAQGQDPQGTQYF.

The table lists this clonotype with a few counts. The CDR3 loop reads CSAGGLAGSTDTQYF. For the CDR3, the DNA is TGCAGTGCTGGGGGACTAGCGGGGAGCACAGATACGCAGTATTTT. The chain carries TRBV20-1 and TRBJ2-3; 13 bases match TRBD2. The length of the CDR3 is 15 residues. Germline V gives CDR1 DFQATT, CDR2 SNEGSKA (reference sequence). V lost 5 bases, J lost 0 bases, and 2 bases stayed unmatched.

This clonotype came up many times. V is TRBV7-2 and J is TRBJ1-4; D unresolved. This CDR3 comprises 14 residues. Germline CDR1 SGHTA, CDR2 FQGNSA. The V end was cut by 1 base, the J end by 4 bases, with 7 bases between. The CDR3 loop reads CASSLGAINEKLFF. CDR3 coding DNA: TGTGCCAGCAGCTTAGGGGCGATTAATGAAAAACTGTTTTTT.

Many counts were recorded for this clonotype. CDR3 nucleotide sequence: TGCAGTGCTCTTCTCAGGGGGAAGTCGAACACCGGGGAGCTGTTTTTT. Protein: CSALLRGKSNTGELFF. The rearrangement joins TRBV20-1 to TRBJ2-2; TRBD1 aligns across 7 bases. CDR1 DFQATT and CDR2 SNEGSKA come from the germline V gene (reference sequence). V trimming: 5 bases; J trimming: 0 bases; junction bases outside the gene matches: 9. The CDR3 is 16 residues long.

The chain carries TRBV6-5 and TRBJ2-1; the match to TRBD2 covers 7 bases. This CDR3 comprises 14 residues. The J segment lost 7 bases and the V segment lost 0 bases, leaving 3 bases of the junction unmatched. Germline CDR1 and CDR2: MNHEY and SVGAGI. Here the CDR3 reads CASSYSKRGNEQFF. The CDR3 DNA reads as TGTGCCAGCAGTTACTCGAAGCGGGGTAATGAGCAGTTCTTC.

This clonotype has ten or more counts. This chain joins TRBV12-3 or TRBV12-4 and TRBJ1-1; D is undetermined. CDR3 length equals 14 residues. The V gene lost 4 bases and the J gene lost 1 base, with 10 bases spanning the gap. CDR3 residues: CASSSRRKNTEAFF. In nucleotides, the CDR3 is TGTGCCAGCAGTTCTCGACGGAAGAACACTGAAGCTTTCTTT.

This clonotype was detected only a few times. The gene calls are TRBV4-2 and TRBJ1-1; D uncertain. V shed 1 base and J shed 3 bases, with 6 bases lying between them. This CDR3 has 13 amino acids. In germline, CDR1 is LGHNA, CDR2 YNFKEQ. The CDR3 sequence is CASSQVGDTEAFF. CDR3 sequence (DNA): TGTGCCAGCAGCCAAGTCGGGGACACTGAAGCTTTCTTT.

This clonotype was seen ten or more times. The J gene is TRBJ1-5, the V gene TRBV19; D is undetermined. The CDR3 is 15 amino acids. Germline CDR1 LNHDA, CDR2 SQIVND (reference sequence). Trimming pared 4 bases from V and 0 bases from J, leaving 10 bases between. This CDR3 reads CASSNNKYSNQPQHF. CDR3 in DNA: TGTGCCAGTAGTAACAACAAGTATAGCAATCAGCCCCAGCATTTT.

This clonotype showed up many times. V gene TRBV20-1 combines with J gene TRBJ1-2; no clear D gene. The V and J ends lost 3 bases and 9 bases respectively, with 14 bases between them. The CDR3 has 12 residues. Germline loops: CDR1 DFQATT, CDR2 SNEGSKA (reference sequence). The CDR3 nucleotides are TGCAGTGCTAGTGATCCGTGGGGAAGCTACACCTTC. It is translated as CSASDPWGSYTF.

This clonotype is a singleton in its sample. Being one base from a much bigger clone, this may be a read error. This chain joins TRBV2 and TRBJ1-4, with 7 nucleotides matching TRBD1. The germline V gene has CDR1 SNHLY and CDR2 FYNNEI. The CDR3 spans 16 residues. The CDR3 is CTSSVNRGSTNEKLFF. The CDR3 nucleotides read TGTACCAGCAGTGTTAACAGGGGTTCGACTAATGAAAAACTGTTTTTT.

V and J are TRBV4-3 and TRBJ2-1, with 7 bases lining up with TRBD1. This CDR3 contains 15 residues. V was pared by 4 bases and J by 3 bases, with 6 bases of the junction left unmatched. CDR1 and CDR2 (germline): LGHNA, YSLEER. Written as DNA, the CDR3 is TGCGCCAGCAGCCCGGACAGGAGCCTCTACAATGAGCAGTTCTTC. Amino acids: CASSPDRSLYNEQFF.

CDR3 residues: CSGTLGGYNNQPQHF. CDR3 nucleotide sequence: TGCAGTGGAACGTTGGGGGGATACAACAATCAGCCCCAGCATTTT. The chain carries TRBV20-1 and TRBJ1-5; maybe TRBD1 (5 bases). Trimming removed 7 bases from V and 3 bases from J, with 19 bases in between. The germline V gene has CDR1 DFQATT and CDR2 SNEGSKA (reference sequence). This CDR3 has 15 amino acids.

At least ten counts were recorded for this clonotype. Here the CDR3 reads CASSHPPLGDIFYGYTF. The CDR3 region has the DNA TGTGCCAGCAGTCATCCTCCCTTGGGGGACATATTCTATGGCTACACCTTC. The chain has TRBV12-3 or TRBV12-4 and TRBJ1-2; D is perhaps TRBD1 (6 bases). V was clipped by 5 bases and J by 4 bases, with 23 bases between them. This CDR3 has 17 residues.

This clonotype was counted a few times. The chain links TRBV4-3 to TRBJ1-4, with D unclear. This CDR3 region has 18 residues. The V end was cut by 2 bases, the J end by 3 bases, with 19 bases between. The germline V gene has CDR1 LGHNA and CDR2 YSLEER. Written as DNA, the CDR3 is TGCGCCAGCAGCCAATCCATGGCCCTCCTGAGCCCTAATGAAAAACTGTTTTTT. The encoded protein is CASSQSMALLSPNEKLFF.

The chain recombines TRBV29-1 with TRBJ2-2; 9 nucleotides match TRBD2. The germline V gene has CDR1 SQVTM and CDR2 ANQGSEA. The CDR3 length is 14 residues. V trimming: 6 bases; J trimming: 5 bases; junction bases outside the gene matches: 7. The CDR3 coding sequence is TGCAGCGTACGAGCGGGGGGCGGGACCGGGGAGCTGTTTTTT. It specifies CSVRAGGGTGELFF.